What follows describes a single T cell receptor (beta chain). This entry belongs to a study of blood T cell repertoires in COVID-19. For the study at large: Specimens from acute and convalescent COVID-19 originated in the United States, Italy and Spain.

Participants, about 18 to 100 years old, spanned more than 20 US areas. Cohorts were assigned according to the clinical history that participants reported. Symptom resolution, clearance, or two negative PCRs marked donors in Cohort 3 as recovered. V shed 0 bases and J shed 5 bases, with 11 bases lying between them. Looked up from germline, CDR1 is GTSNPN and CDR2 is SVGIG (reference sequence). This CDR3 has 13 amino acids. Assay used: immunoSEQ multiplex PCR; TCRdb lists only in-frame clones, some missing. The data contain more than 400,000 clones, about nine tenths of them singletons. The rearrangement joins TRBV30 to TRBJ2-7; D possibly corresponds to TRBD1 (5 bases). The sample was PBMCs or T cells enriched from blood (not recorded which). The sequence came from a woman aged 18-29 years who had recovered from COVID-19. The DNA for the CDR3 is TGTGCCTGGAGTGTAGGGTCCAGGGACGAGCAGTACTTC. This sequence encodes CAWSVGSRDEQYF.